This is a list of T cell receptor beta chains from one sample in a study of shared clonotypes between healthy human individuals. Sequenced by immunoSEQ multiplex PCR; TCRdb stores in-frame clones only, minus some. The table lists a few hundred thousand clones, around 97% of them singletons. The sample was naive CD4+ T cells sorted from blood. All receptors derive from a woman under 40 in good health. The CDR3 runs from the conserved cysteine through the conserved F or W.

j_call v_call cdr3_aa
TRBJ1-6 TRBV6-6 CASSYESRPLHF
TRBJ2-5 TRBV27 CASSREAVNPFEQYF
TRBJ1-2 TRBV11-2 CASSLDGGLYGYTF
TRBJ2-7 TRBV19 CASSIGPRVYEQYF
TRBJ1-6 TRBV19 CASSIGGNSPLHF
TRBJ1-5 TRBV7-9 CASSPGTGPNQPQHF
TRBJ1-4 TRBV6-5 CASKSNRLNEKLFF
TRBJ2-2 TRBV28 CASSYHTGELFF
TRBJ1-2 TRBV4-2 CASSQEGGYSYGYTF
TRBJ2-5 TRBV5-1 CASSLTGLGQGTQYF
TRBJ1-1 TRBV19 CASSIKWGTEAFF
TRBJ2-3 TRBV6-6 CASNIGTASGDTQYF
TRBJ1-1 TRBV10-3 CAISGHRIPQGDTEAFF
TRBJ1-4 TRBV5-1 CASSLGSTNEKLFF
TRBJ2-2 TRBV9 CASSRTSGNDGELFF
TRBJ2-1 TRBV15 CATSERRTYNEQFF
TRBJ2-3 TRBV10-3 CAISASQRELYTQYF
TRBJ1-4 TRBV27 CASSLQGATNEKLFF
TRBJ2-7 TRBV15 CATSRDLTGEGEQYF
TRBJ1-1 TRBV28 CASSPWTAPNTEAFF
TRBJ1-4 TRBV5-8 CASSLKGLSGEKLFF
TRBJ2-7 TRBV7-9 CASSFVLGTSYEQYF
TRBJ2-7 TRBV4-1 CASSQDGEGPQYF
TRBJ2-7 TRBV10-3 CATRRAAGYEQYF
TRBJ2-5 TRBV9 CASSVGTAQETQYF
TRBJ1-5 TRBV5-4 CASSPRGDSNQPQHF
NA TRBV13 CASSPRDVTYEQYF
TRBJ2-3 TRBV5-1 CASSPLRGPADTQYF
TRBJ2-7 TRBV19 CASSRTGQGTYEQYF
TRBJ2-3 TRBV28 CASSLSGLAGGSDTQYF
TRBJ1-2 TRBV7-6 CASSPMDSPNYGYTF
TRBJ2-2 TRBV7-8 CASSLRGQGAVTGELFF
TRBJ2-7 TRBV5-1 CASSPGTSGRVYEQYF
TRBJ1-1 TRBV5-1 CASSLAGGLQGTEAFF
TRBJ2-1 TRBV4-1 CASSPEALSYNEQFF
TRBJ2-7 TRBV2 CASSYEGVLLYEQYF
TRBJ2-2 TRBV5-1 CASSPVGLAGNTGELFF
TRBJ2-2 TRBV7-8 CASRAGRTRGGELFF
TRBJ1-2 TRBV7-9 CASSLGQGYGYTF
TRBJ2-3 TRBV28 CASSPASSGRARVTDTQYF
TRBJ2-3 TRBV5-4 CASSRPLGQRGTDTQYF
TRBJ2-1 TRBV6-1 CASTLGIAGTNEQFF
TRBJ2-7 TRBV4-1 CASSQDLRTNYEQYF
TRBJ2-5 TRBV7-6 CASSRRWTGGFLETQYF
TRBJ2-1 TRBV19 CASRDEFSYNEQFF
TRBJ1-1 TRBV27 CASSLSSLRVATEAFF
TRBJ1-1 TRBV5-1 CASSPRRGSTEAFF
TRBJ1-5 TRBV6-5 CASSHIDSNQPQHF
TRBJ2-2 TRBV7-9 CASSFRTGGADTGELFF
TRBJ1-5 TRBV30 CAWADRRMEYSNQPQHF